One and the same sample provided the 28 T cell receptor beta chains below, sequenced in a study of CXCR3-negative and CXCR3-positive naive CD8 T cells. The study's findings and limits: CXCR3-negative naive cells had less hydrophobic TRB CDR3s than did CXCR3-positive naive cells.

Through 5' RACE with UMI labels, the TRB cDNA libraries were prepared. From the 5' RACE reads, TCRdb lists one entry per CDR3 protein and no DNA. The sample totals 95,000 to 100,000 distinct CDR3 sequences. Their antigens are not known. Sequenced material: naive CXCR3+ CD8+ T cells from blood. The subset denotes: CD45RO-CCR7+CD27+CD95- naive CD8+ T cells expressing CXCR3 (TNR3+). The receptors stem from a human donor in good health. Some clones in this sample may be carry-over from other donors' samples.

The CDR3 sequence is CASSVGGEETQYF. The genes are TRBV9 and TRBJ2-5. The CDR3 extends over 13 amino acids. Germline V gene sequence: CDR1 SGDLS, CDR2 YYNGEE.

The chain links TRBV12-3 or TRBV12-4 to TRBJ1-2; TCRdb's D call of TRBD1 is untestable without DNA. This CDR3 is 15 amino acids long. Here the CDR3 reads CASSSPGQILYGYTF.

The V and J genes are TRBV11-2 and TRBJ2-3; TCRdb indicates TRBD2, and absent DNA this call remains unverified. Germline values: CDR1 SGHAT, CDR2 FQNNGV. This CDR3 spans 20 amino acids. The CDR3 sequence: CASSLVPFFSSGGRTDTQYF.

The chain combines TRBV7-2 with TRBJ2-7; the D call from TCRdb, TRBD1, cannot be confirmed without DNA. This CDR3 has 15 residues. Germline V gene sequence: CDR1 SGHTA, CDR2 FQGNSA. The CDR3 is CASSSPGTSGYEQYF. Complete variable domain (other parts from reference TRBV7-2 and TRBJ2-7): GAGVSQSPSNKVTEKGKDVELRCDPISGHTALYWYRQSLGQGLEFLIYFQGNSAPDKSGLPSDRFSAERTGGSVSTLTIQRTQQEDSAVYLCASSSPGTSGYEQYFGPGTRLTVT.

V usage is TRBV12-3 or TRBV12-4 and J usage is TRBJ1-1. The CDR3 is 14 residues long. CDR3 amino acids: CASSLKGMNTEAFF.

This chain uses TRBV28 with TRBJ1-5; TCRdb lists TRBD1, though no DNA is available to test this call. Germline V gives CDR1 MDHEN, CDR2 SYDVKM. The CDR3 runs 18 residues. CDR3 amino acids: CASSFSRVDSWSNQPQHF.

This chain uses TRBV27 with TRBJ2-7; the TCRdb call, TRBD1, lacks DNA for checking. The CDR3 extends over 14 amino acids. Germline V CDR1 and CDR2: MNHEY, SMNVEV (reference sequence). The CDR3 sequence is CASSSRADSYEQYF.

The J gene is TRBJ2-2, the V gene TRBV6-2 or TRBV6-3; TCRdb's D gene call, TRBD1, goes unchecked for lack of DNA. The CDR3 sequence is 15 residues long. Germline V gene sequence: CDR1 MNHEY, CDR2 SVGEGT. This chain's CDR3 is CASVSGSAYTGELFF.

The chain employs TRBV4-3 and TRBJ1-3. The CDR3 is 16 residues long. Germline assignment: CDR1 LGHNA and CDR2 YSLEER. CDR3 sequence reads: CASSQDITGTGNTIYF.

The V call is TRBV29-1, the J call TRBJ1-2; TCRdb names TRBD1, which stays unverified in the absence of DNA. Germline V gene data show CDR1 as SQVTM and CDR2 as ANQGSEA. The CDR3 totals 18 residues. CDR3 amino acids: CSVPLPPGQGGGNYGYTF.

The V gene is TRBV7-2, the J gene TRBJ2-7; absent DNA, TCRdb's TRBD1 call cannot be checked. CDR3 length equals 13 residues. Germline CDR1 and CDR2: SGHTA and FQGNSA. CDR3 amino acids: CASSLDPGYEQYF. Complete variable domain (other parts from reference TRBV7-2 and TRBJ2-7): GAGVSQSPSNKVTEKGKDVELRCDPISGHTALYWYRQSLGQGLEFLIYFQGNSAPDKSGLPSDRFSAERTGGSVSTLTIQRTQQEDSAVYLCASSLDPGYEQYFGPGTRLTVT.

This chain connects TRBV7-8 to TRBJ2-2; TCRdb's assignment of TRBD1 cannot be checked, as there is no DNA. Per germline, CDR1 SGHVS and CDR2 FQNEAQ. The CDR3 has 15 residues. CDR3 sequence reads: CASSLVQGITGELFF.

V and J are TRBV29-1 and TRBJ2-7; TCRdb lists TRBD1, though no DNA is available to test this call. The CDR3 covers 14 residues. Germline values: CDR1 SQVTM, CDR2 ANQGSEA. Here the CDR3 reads CSVRAGQRGYEQYF.

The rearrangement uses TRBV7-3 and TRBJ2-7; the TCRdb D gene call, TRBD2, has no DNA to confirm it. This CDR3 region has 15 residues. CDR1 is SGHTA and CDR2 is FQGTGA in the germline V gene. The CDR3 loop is CASSLTYGLEKEQYF.

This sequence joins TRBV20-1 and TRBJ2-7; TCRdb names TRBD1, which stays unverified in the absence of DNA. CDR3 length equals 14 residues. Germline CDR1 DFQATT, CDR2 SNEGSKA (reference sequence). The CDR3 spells CSARDLDRTYEQYF.

Here the CDR3 reads CASSSSGLAGNNEQLF. The gene calls are TRBV7-9 and TRBJ2-1; TCRdb picks TRBD2, but there is no DNA to check that call. The CDR3 is 16 amino acids. CDR1 is SEHNR and CDR2 is FQNEAQ in the germline V gene (reference sequence).

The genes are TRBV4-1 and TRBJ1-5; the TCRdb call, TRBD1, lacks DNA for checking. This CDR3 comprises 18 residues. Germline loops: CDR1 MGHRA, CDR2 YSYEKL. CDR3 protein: CASSQGVRGALGNQPQHF.

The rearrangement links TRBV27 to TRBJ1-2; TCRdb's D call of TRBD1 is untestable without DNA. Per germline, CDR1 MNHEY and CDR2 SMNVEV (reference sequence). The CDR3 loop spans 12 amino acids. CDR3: CASSTPRGGYTF.

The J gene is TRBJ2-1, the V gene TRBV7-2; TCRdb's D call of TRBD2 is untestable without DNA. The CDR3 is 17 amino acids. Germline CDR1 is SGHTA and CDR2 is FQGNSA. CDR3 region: CASSLSVAGTTNNEQFF.

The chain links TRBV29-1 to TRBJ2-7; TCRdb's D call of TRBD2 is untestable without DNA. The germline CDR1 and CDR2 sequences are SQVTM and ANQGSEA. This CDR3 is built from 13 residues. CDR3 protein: CSVEVLGLYEQYF.

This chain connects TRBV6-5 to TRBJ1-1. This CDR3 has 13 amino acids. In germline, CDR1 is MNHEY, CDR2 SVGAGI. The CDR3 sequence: CASSPLGVTEAFF.

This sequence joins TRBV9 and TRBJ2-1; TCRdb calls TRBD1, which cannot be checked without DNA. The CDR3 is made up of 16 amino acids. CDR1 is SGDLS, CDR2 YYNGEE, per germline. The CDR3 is CASSVGDREVINEQFF.

CDR3 region: CASRLVGSPLSEQYF. The chain couples TRBV12-2 to TRBJ2-7; the D gene TCRdb calls, TRBD2, cannot be checked with no DNA. TRBV12-2 is assigned pseudogene status. The CDR3 totals 15 residues.

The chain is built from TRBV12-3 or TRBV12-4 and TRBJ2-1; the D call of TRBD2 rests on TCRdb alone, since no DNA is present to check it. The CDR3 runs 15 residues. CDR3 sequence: CASSQLAGGSNEQFF.

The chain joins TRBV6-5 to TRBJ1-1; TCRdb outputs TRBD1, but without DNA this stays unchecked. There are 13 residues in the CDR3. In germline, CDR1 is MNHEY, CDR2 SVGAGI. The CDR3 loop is CASSIGQNTEAFF.

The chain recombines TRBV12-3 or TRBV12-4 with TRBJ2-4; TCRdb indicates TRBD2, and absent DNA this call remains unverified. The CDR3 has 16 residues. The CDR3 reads CASSFAAGMDGNIQYF.

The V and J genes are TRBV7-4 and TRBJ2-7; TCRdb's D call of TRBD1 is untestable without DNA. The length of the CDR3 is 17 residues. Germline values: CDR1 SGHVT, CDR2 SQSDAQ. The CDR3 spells CASSLVPRTGVSYEQYF.

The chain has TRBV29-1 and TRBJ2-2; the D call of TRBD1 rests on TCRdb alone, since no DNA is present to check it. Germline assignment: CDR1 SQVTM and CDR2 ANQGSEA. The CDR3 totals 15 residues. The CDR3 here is CSVVTGGTNTGELFF.